The clone carrying this T cell receptor (beta chain) was seen a handful of times. Its specificity is not known. Described time point: patch test 1, 2 weeks after DPC sensitization. The treatment was: therapeutic diphenylcyclopropenone sensitization with weekly scalp DPC. The sample originates from a study of human T cells and chemical hapten exposure. Broader study findings: Healthy people's immune response may differ from that of the donors, who had alopecia. Sensitization with DPC brought no change to TCRs above 1 in 1000 in frequency.

Unique molecular identifiers were attached to individual cDNA molecules within the library. TCRdb redid the calling of the RACE reads with MiXCR, one entry per CDR3 protein. Altogether just under 350,000 distinct CDR3 sequences are present, under 9% being singletons, with the ten largest covering 8.4%. The CDR3 runs 13 residues. V lost 3 bases, J lost 8 bases, and 6 bases stayed unmatched. The V gene's germline CDR1 is DFQATT and CDR2 SNEGSKA (reference sequence). The origin of this receptor is a woman between 18 and 29 years old with alopecia areata. Some clones in this sample may be carry-over from other donors' samples. The genes are TRBV20-1 and TRBJ1-5; 8 bases are shared with TRBD1. Sequencing was performed on whole blood, taken in connection with sensitization to the hapten diphenylcyclopropenone (DPC). In DNA, the CDR3 is TGCAGTGCTAGGGACAGGGTCCAAGAGCCCCAGCATTTT. Translating gives CSARDRVQEPQHF.